Each of the 28 T cell receptor beta chains below was sequenced from the same sample in a study of beta chain features in type 1 diabetes. Study-level points and caveats: In all four CD4+ subsets, TCRB CDR3 length was significantly, moderately reduced in type 1 diabetes.

Expressed TCRB transcripts got sequenced, as all isolated RNA was reverse transcribed. TCRdb keeps only in-frame clones here, not all; method: immunoSEQ multiplex PCR. The repertoire has about 160,000 clones, 8% to 8.5% of them found once; the top ten carry more than 0.5%. Antigen specificity for these receptors is unknown. Sample: central memory CD4+ T cells from blood. Source of these receptors: a young woman with type 1 diabetes.

The chain has TRBV19 and TRBJ2-4, with D unclear. Germline loops: CDR1 LNHDA, CDR2 SQIVND (reference sequence). V was trimmed by 8 bases and J by 11 bases, leaving 13 bases between them. The CDR3 spans 11 residues. CDR3 bases: TGTGCCAGTTCTTTTACCGAGGTTCAGTACTTC. It is translated as CASSFTEVQYF.

This chain connects TRBV5-1 to TRBJ2-1; TRBD1 is a possible D gene (5 bases). The CDR3 extends over 17 amino acids. Trimming removed 1 base at V and 0 bases at J, with 14 bases between. The germline V gene encodes CDR1 SGHRS and CDR2 YFSETQ. CDR3 residues: CASSLLRGQNSYNEQFF. The CDR3 nucleotides are TGCGCCAGCAGCTTGTTGCGTGGACAAAACTCCTACAATGAGCAGTTCTTC.

Only a few counts were recorded for this clone. The chain joins TRBV16 to TRBJ1-2; 7 bases line up with TRBD1. Germline CDR1 and CDR2: KGHSY and FQNENV. J lost 2 bases, V lost 4 bases, and 4 bases had no gene match. The CDR3 sequence is 14 residues long. CDR3 sequence: CASSRDRLNYGYTF. The CDR3 coding sequence is TGTGCCAGCAGCCGGGACAGATTAAACTATGGCTACACCTTC.

This clone was counted a few times. This chain uses TRBV27 with TRBJ1-6; 7 bases match TRBD1. The germline gives CDR1 MNHEY, CDR2 SMNVEV (reference sequence). Trimming cost V 4 bases and J 6 bases; bases outside gene matches: 9. This CDR3 contains 16 residues. DNA for the CDR3: TGTGCCAGCAGTTGGGGGGCAGGGGGTAGTAATTCACCCCTCCACTTT. Amino acids: CASSWGAGGSNSPLHF.

The gene calls are TRBV18 and TRBJ2-7; 10 bases match TRBD1. V trimming: 1 base; J trimming: 7 bases; junction bases outside the gene matches: 7. CDR3 size: 15 residues. The germline V gene encodes CDR1 KGHSH and CDR2 LQKENI. The CDR3, as DNA: TGTGCCAGCTCACCACTAGGGACAGGGGACCGGGAGCAGTACTTC. The encoded protein is CASSPLGTGDREQYF.

This clone came up a few times. The chain employs TRBV29-1 and TRBJ1-2, with 12 nucleotides matching TRBD1. Germline V CDR1 and CDR2: SQVTM, ANQGSEA. The CDR3 extends over 13 amino acids. Unmatched junction bases numbered 5, after V lost 4 bases and J lost 8 bases. The CDR3 sequence: CSVGGQGAHGYTF. The DNA for the CDR3 is TGCAGCGTTGGGGGACAGGGGGCACACGGCTACACCTTC.

This chain uses TRBV6-5 with TRBJ2-1; D uncertain. The CDR3 is made up of 15 amino acids. Between the trimmed V and J ends, which lost 0 bases and 5 bases, there was a span of 11 bases. Looked up from germline, CDR1 is MNHEY and CDR2 is SVGAGI. The CDR3 coding sequence is TGTGCCAGCAGTTACTCGTGGAACAGAAACAATGAGCAGTTCTTC. Residues: CASSYSWNRNNEQFF.

The V and J genes are TRBV5-4 and TRBJ2-1; 9 bases match TRBD2. Germline V CDR1 and CDR2: SGHNT, YYREEE (reference sequence). CDR3 length: 15 amino acids. J gave up 5 bases and V 3 bases, and 6 bases lay outside the gene matches. The chain's CDR3 is CASSYSGSLNNEQFF. The CDR3, as DNA: TGTGCCAGCAGCTATAGCGGGAGCCTGAACAATGAGCAGTTCTTC.

In its sample, this clone was seen a few times. This chain connects TRBV11-3 to TRBJ2-2; D call uncertain. The CDR3 loop spans 13 amino acids. The germline V and J ends were trimmed by 1 base and 6 bases, with 6 bases remaining between them. Germline CDR1 reads SGHNT; CDR2 reads YENEEA. Here the CDR3 DNA reads TGTGCCAGCAGCTTAGGGAGTCCCGGGGAGCTGTTTTTT. This translates into CASSLGSPGELFF. Using reference TRBV11-3 and TRBJ2-2 for the parts outside the CDR3, the full variable domain is EAGVVQSPRYKIIEKKQPVAFWCNPISGHNTLYWYLQNLGQGPELLIRYENEEAVDDSQLPKDRFSAERLKGVDSTLKIQPAELGDSAVYLCASSLGSPGELFFGEGSRLTVL.

This clone has at least ten counts. The rearrangement joins TRBV7-9 to TRBJ1-1; no definite D call. Germline V gene sequence: CDR1 SEHNR, CDR2 FQNEAQ (reference sequence). The V end was cut by 7 bases, the J end by 8 bases, with 11 bases between. CDR3 size: 11 residues. DNA of the CDR3: TGTGCCAGCAAGGAGGCCGGCGAAGCTTTCTTT. Its protein product is CASKEAGEAFF.

This chain joins TRBV5-6 and TRBJ2-2; possibly TRBD1 for D (6 bases). CDR3 length: 14 amino acids. Germline CDR1 is SGHDT and CDR2 is YYEEEE. The V and J ends lost 4 bases and 4 bases respectively, with 11 bases between them. CDR3 in DNA: TGTGCCAGCAGCGGCAGGGGTAGCACCGGGGAGCTGTTTTTT. This encodes CASSGRGSTGELFF.

V and J are TRBV5-4 and TRBJ2-4; TRBD1 aligns across 9 bases. The length of the CDR3 is 16 residues. Germline-derived CDR1 and CDR2 are SGHNT and YYREEE (reference sequence). The junction had 7 bases not matched to a gene; V was cut back by 4 bases and J by 2 bases. CDR3 region: CASSTGQGIPKNIQYF. The DNA of the CDR3 is TGTGCCAGCAGCACGGGACAGGGAATTCCCAAAAACATTCAGTACTTC.

This clone was detected a few times. The rearrangement uses TRBV7-9 and TRBJ1-2; 10 positions agree with TRBD1. The CDR3 has 14 residues. Trimming cost V 5 bases and J 3 bases; bases outside gene matches: 3. Germline values: CDR1 SEHNR, CDR2 FQNEAQ (reference sequence). The CDR3 is CASSLDRGDYGYTF. The CDR3 nucleotides are TGTGCCAGCAGCCTGGACAGGGGGGACTATGGCTACACCTTC.

This clone occurred a few times. The rearrangement uses TRBV19 and TRBJ1-1; perhaps TRBD1 as D (5 bases). Germline CDR1 is LNHDA and CDR2 is SQIVND (reference sequence). This CDR3 comprises 11 residues. V gave up 5 bases and J gave up 6 bases, with 7 bases separating them. This chain's CDR3 is CASSFRAEAFF. In DNA, the CDR3 is TGTGCCAGTAGTTTCAGGGCTGAAGCTTTCTTT.

The chain is built from TRBV6-5 and TRBJ1-2; D gene ambiguous. The length of the CDR3 is 15 residues. In germline, CDR1 is MNHEY, CDR2 SVGAGI. The V gene lost 5 bases and the J gene lost 2 bases, with 15 bases spanning the gap. The CDR3, as DNA: TGTGCCAGCAGTCCCGGGTTCCAGAGCAACTATGGCTACACCTTC. As protein: CASSPGFQSNYGYTF.

CDR3 nucleotides: TGTGCCAGCAGCCTTGGACAGGAGCAGTTCTTC. Amino acid sequence: CASSLGQEQFF. J is TRBJ2-1 and V is TRBV11-3; D possibly corresponds to TRBD1 (6 bases). Germline CDR1 SGHNT, CDR2 YENEEA. The CDR3 has 11 amino acids. V shed 5 bases and J shed 10 bases, with 9 bases lying between them.

This clone came up a few times. This chain links TRBV27 with TRBJ2-5; possibly TRBD2 for D (6 bases). V lost 5 bases, J lost 5 bases, and 18 bases lay in between. The length of the CDR3 is 15 residues. Germline CDR1 reads MNHEY; CDR2 reads SMNVEV (reference sequence). CDR3 in amino acids: CASSPFGAGIETQYF. The CDR3 coding sequence is TGTGCCAGCAGTCCCTTTGGTGCGGGAATCGAGACCCAGTACTTC.

The genes are TRBV5-1 and TRBJ1-1, with a possible D match to TRBD1 (6 bases). Trimming removed 4 bases from V and 4 bases from J, with 14 bases in between. CDR1 SGHRS and CDR2 YFSETQ come from the germline V gene. The length of the CDR3 is 14 residues. In DNA form, the CDR3 reads TGCGCCAGCAGCGTGGGACATATGGGCACTGAAGCTTTCTTT. Residues: CASSVGHMGTEAFF.

V is TRBV5-6 and J is TRBJ1-2, with unresolved D. The CDR3 consists of 14 residues. Between the trimmed V and J ends, which lost 6 bases and 4 bases, there was a span of 16 bases. The germline gives CDR1 SGHDT, CDR2 YYEEEE. For the CDR3, the DNA is TGTGCCAGCACCAAGGTCGACACCCGCTATGGCTACACCTTC. This translates into CASTKVDTRYGYTF.

The chain employs TRBV9 and TRBJ2-7; 10 bases are a match to TRBD2. Trimming took 6 bases from V and 6 from J; bases not matched to a gene: 18. Germline CDR1 is SGDLS and CDR2 is YYNGEE. This CDR3 is built from 17 residues. In nucleotides, the CDR3 is TGTGCCAGCACCCTAACGGCTAGCGGGGGTACTCTCGGCGAGCAGTACTTC. Translating gives CASTLTASGGTLGEQYF.

This clone appeared a single time. The chain uses TRBV7-9 and TRBJ2-7; tentative D call: TRBD1 (6 bases). Trimming cost V 1 base and J 11 bases, with 15 bases left between them. The CDR3 runs to 13 residues. CDR1 SEHNR and CDR2 FQNEAQ come from the germline V gene (reference sequence). CDR3 nucleotide sequence: TGTGCCAGCAGCTTAGGTAGCCAGGGGCAAAAGTACTTC. Encoded protein: CASSLGSQGQKYF.

This clone was found a few times. The chain couples TRBV10-3 to TRBJ1-2; 7 positions match TRBD1. The CDR3 contains 13 residues. V lost 10 bases to trimming and J lost 3 bases; unmatched junction nucleotides: 8. Germline CDR1 and CDR2: ENHRY and SYGVKD. The chain's CDR3 is CATRRQGDYGYTF. The CDR3 DNA reads TGTGCCACCCGCCGACAGGGCGACTATGGCTACACCTTC.

The chain couples TRBV7-2 to TRBJ2-5, with D possibly TRBD2 on 6 matching bases. From germline, CDR1 is SGHTA and CDR2 FQGNSA. V was pared by 5 bases and J by 2 bases, with 18 bases between. The CDR3 consists of 16 residues. CDR3 sequence: CASSPLGGQTQETQYF. CDR3 DNA sequence: TGTGCCAGCAGCCCGTTAGGAGGGCAGACGCAAGAGACCCAGTACTTC.

The chain joins TRBV25-1 to TRBJ2-7, with D possibly matching TRBD1 (6 bases). Trimming took off 8 bases at V and 2 bases at J, with 10 bases between the two ends. Germline V CDR1 and CDR2: MGHDK, SYGVNS. The CDR3 totals 12 residues. The CDR3 nucleotides read TGTGCCAGCTTCGGGGACACCTACGAGCAGTACTTC. Translating gives CASFGDTYEQYF.

V gene TRBV18 combines with J gene TRBJ1-4; D gene unclear. The V end was cut by 1 base, the J end by 3 bases, with 9 bases between. The germline V gene encodes CDR1 KGHSH and CDR2 LQKENI. This CDR3 contains 15 residues. The CDR3 DNA sequence: TGTGCCAGCTCACCACGAGAGGGAGCTAATGAAAAACTGTTTTTT. It encodes CASSPREGANEKLFF.

V and J are TRBV15 and TRBJ1-4, with 8 positions matching TRBD1. The germline gives CDR1 LNHNV, CDR2 YYDKDF (reference sequence). CDR3 length equals 15 residues. The ends lost 6 bases at V and 0 bases at J; junction bases unmatched: 3. The CDR3 bases are TGTGCCACCAGGGGACAGGTTGCAACTAATGAAAAACTGTTTTTT. Translating gives CATRGQVATNEKLFF.

V usage is TRBV5-1 and J usage is TRBJ1-1, with 9 bases that match TRBD1. The V gene end was trimmed by 0 bases and the J gene end by 11 bases; junction bases not matched to a gene: 8. The CDR3 covers 14 residues. Germline loops: CDR1 SGHRS, CDR2 YFSETQ. The CDR3 reads CASSLAGTGRVAFF. The CDR3 bases are TGCGCCAGCAGCTTGGCCGGGACAGGGAGGGTCGCTTTCTTT.

The chain has TRBV29-1 and TRBJ2-5; D is unclear. The J call may be in error: the DNA end matches TRBJ2-7 better. Germline values: CDR1 SQVTM, CDR2 ANQGSEA. This CDR3 has 13 amino acids. CDR3 amino acids: CSVRVTSSYEQYF. As DNA, the CDR3 is TGCAGCGTTCGGGTAACCAGCTCCTACGAGCAGTACTTC.